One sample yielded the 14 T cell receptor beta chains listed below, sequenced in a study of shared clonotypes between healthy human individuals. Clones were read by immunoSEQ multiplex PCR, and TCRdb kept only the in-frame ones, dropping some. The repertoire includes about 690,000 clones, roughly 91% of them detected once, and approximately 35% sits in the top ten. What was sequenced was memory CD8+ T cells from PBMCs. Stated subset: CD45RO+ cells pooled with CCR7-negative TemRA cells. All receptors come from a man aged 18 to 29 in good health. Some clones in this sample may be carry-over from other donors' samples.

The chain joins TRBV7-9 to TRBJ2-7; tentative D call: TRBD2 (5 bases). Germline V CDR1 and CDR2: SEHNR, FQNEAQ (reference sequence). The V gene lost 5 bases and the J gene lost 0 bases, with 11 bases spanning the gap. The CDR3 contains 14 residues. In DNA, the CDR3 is TGTGCCAGCAGCCCTCAGCGGAGCTCCTACGAGCAGTACTTC. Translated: CASSPQRSSYEQYF.

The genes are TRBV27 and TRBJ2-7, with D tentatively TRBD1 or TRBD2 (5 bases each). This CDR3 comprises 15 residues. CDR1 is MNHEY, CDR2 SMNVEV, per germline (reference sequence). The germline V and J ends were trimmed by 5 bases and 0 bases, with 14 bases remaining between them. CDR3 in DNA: TGTGCCAGCAGTGGGGGACGGTTGAGCTCCTACGAGCAGTACTTC. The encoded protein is CASSGGRLSSYEQYF.

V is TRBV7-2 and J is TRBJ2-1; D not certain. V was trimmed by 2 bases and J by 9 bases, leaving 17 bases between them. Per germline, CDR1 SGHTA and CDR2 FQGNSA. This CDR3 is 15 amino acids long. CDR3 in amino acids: CASSLLSGRWIEQFF. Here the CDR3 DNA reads TGTGCCAGCAGCTTACTCTCCGGGCGCTGGATTGAGCAGTTCTTC.

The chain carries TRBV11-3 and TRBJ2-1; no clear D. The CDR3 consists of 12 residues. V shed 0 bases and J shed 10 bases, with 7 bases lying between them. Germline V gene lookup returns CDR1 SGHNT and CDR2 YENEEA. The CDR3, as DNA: TGTGCCAGCAGCTTAGATCGCGCGGAGCAGTTCTTC. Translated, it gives CASSLDRAEQFF.

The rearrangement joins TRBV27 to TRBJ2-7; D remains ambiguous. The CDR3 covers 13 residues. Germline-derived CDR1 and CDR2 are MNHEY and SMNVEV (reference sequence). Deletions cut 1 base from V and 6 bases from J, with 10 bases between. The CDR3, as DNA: TGTGCCAGCAGTTTATTCACTAAGGGCGAGCAGTACTTC. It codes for CASSLFTKGEQYF.

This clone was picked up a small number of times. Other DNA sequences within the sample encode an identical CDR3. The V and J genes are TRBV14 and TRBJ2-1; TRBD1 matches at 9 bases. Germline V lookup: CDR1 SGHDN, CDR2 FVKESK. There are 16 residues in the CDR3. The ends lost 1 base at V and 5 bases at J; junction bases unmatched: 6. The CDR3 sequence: CASSQVPGQGDNEQFF. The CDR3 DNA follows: TGTGCCAGCAGCCAAGTCCCGGGACAGGGCGACAATGAGCAGTTCTTC.

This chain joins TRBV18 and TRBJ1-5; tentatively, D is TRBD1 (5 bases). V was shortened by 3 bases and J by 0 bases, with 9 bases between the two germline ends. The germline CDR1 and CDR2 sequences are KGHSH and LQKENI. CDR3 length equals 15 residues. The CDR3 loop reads CASSPGGGSNQPQHF. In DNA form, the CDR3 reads TGTGCCAGCTCACCTGGGGGGGGTAGCAATCAGCCCCAGCATTTT.

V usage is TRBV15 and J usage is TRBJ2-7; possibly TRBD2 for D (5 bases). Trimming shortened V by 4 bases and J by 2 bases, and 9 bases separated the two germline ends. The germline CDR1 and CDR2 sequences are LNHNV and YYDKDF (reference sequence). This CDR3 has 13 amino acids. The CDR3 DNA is TGTGCCACCAGCAACCGGGAAACCTACGAGCAGTACTTC. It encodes CATSNRETYEQYF.

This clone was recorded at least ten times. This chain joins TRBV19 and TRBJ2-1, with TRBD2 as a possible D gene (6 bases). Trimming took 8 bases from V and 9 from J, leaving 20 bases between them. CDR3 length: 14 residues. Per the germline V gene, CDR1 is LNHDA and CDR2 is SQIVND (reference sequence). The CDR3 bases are TGTGCCAGTCGCACTAGCAACGGAGGAGGTGAGCAGTTCTTC. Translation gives CASRTSNGGGEQFF.

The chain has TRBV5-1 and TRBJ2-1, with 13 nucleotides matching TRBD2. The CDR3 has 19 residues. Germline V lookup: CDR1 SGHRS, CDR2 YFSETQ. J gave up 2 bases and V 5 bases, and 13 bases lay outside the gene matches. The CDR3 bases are TGCGCCAGCAGACGACCGGGACTAGCGGGGCCAGGAACCTACAATGAGCAGTTCTTC. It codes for CASRRPGLAGPGTYNEQFF.

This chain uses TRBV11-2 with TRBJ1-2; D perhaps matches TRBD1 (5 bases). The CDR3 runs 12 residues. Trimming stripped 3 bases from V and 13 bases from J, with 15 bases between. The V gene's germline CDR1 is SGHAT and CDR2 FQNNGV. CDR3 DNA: TGTGCCAGCAGCTTCCCTGGGGACCCTGGCACCTTC. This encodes CASSFPGDPGTF.

CDR3 nucleotide sequence: TGTGCCAGCAGCCAATACAATGAGCAGTTCTTC. This encodes CASSQYNEQFF. The genes are TRBV27 and TRBJ2-1; D is ambiguous. From germline, CDR1 is MNHEY and CDR2 SMNVEV (reference sequence). The CDR3 is 11 residues long. V dropped 6 bases and J dropped 4 bases, with 4 bases sitting between them.

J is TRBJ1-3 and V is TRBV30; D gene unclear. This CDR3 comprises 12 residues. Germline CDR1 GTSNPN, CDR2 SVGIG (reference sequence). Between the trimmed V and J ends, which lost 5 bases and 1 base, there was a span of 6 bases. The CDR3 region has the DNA TGTGCCTGGGAGGATTCTGGAAACACCATATATTTT. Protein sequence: CAWEDSGNTIYF.

The CDR3 DNA sequence: TGTGCCAGCAGTGCGTACCCGCCGGTGGAGGGGGCTTACCCCTACAATGAGCAGTTCTTC. Its protein product is CASSAYPPVEGAYPYNEQFF. The chain recombines TRBV27 with TRBJ2-1, with a weak D call TRBD1 (7 bases). V lost 5 bases and J lost 2, with 28 bases in between. Germline CDR1 MNHEY, CDR2 SMNVEV (reference sequence). This CDR3 is 20 amino acids long.